The following is a T cell receptor (beta chain) sequence with its context. As yet, its antigen is unknown. Trimming cost V 3 bases and J 1 base; bases outside gene matches: 3. The CDR3 is 16 residues long. Germline loops: CDR1 LNHDA, CDR2 SQIVND (reference sequence). This specimen belongs to a study of vaccination and CD4 T cells after COVID-19. General study points: No early post-infection timepoints were studied, and convalescent patients studied were relatively few. In convalescent patients, 304 of 307 vaccine-specific clones were spike mono-reactive.

The sample's treatment: approximately nine-day PBMC culture with coronavirus spike peptide pools or control peptides (ViraFEST assay). The Oncomine TCR Beta short-read assay sequenced DNA from cultured CD4+ T cells. TCRdb re-analysed the PCR reads in MiXCR, keeping a single row per CDR3 protein. The sample consists of approximately 15,000 distinct CDR3 sequences, roughly 43% of them appearing once. The material was CD4+ T cells from blood, cultured in vitro, obtained before SARS-CoV-2 vaccination. This chain links TRBV19 with TRBJ2-5; 12 nucleotides agree with TRBD2. This clonotype originated in a human donor who had recovered from COVID-19. The CDR3 loop reads CASSITSGGSQETQYF. CDR3 sequence (DNA): TGTGCCAGTAGTATCACTAGCGGGGGGTCCCAAGAGACCCAGTACTTC.